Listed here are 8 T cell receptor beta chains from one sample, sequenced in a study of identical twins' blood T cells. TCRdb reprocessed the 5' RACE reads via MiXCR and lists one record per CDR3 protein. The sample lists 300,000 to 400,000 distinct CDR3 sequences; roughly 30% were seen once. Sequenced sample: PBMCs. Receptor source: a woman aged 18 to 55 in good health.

The chain's CDR3 is CASSVQMPTGELFF. The CDR3 DNA sequence: TGTGCCAGCAGCGTCCAGATGCCTACCGGGGAGCTGTTTTTT. This chain uses TRBV6-5 with TRBJ2-2; D gene unclear. This CDR3 has 14 amino acids. Germline V gene data show CDR1 as MNHEY and CDR2 as SVGAGI. Trimming took off 6 bases at V and 5 bases at J, with 13 bases between the two ends.

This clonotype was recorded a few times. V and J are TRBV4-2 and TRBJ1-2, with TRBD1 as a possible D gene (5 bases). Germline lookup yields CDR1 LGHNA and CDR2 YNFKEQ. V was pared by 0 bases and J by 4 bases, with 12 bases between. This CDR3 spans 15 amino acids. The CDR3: CASSQDVGTIYGYTF. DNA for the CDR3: TGTGCCAGCAGCCAAGATGTCGGGACCATCTATGGCTACACCTTC.

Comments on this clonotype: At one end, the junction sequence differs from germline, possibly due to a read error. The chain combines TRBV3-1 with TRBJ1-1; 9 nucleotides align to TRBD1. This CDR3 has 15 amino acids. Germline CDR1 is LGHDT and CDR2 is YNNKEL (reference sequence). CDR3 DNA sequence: TGTGTCAGCAGCCAATGGGGACAGGGGAACACTGAAGCTTTCTTT. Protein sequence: CVSSQWGQGNTEAFF. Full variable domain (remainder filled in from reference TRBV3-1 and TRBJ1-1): DTAVSQTPKYLVTQMGNDKSIKCEQNLGHDTMYWYKQDSKKFLKIMFSYNNKELIINETVPNRFSPKSPDKAHLNLHINSLELGDSAVYFCVSSQWGQGNTEAFFGQGTRLTVV.

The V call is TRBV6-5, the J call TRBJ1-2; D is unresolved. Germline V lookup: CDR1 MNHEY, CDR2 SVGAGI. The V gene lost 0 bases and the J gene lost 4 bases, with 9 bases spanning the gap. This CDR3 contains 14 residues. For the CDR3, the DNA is TGTGCCAGCAGTTACTCGACGCGTTCCTATGGCTACACCTTC. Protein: CASSYSTRSYGYTF.

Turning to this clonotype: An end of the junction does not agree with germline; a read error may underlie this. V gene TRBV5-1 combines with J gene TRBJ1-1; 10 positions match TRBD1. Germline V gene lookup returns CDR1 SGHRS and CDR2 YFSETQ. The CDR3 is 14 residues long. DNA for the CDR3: TGCGCCATCAGCTGGGGGACAGGGGTGACTGAAGCTTTCTTT. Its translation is CAISWGTGVTEAFF.

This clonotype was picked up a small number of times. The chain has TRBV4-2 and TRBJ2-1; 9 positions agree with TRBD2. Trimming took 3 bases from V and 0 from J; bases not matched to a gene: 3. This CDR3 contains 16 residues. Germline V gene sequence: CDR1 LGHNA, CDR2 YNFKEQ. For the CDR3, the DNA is TGTGCCAGCAGCCAGGTAGCGGGGGACTCCTACAATGAGCAGTTCTTC. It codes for CASSQVAGDSYNEQFF.

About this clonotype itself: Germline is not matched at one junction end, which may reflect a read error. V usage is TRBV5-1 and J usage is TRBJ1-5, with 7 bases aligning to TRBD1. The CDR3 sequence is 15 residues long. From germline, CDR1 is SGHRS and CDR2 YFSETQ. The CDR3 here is CASSEGASGDQPRHF. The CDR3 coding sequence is TGCGCCAGCAGCGAGGGGGCTTCTGGGGATCAGCCCCGGCATTTT. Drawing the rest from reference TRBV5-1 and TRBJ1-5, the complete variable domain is KAGVTQTPRYLIKTRGQQVTLSCSPISGHRSVSWYQQTPGQGLQFLFEYFSETQRNKGNFPGRFSGRQFSNSRSEMNVSTLELGDSALYLCASSEGASGDQPRHFGDGTRLSIL.

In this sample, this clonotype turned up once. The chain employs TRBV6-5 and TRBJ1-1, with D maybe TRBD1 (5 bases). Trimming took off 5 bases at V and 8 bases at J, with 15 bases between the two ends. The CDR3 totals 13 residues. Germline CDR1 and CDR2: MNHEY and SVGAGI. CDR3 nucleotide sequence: TGTGCCAGCAGTAACATAGGGACCGTCGAAGCTTTCTTT. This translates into CASSNIGTVEAFF.